The TCR beta chain described here comes from a study of OX40 agonist ivuxolimab in advanced cancers. TCRdb's copy holds only in-frame clones and misses some; the assay was immunoSEQ multiplex PCR. The data hold tens of thousands of clones, with 84% observed a single time. Notes on this clone: Its antigen is unknown.

The V gene lost 4 bases and the J gene lost 4 bases, with 10 bases spanning the gap. The CDR3 consists of 13 residues. Per germline, CDR1 MDHEN and CDR2 SYDVKM. Overall study results and limits: The study found that CD8+ T cells averaged more expanded clones than CD4+.

J is TRBJ1-2 and V is TRBV28, with a weak D call TRBD1 (5 bases). The receptor was isolated from an adult with an advanced solid tumor such as melanoma, head and neck, liver or kidney cancer. This material consisted of CD4+ or CD8+ T cells sorted from blood, taken in a trial of the OX40 agonist ivuxolimab. The CDR3 loop is CASSSRDLYGYTF. In DNA form, the CDR3 reads TGTGCCAGCAGTTCAAGGGACCTCTATGGCTACACCTTC.